The 9 T cell receptor beta chains presented below share a single source sample, sequenced in a study of blood T cell repertoires in COVID-19. Sequencing was performed with immunoSEQ multiplex PCR; in TCRdb, only in-frame clones are kept and a portion is missing. There are tens of thousands of clones in the sample; about 85% occur only once, and about an eighth lies in the top ten. Sequenced sample: peripheral blood. The origin of the receptors is a human donor in a cohort sampled during active COVID-19.

The chain combines TRBV5-1 with TRBJ2-1, with D possibly matching TRBD1 (6 bases). CDR1 and CDR2 (germline): SGHRS, YFSETQ. The CDR3 is made up of 16 amino acids. V was cut by 2 bases and J by 1 base, with 13 bases left in between. CDR3 in amino acids: CASSFQGQGSYNEQFF. The CDR3 DNA sequence: TGCGCCAGCAGCTTCCAGGGGCAGGGGTCCTACAATGAGCAGTTCTTC.

V is TRBV12-3 or TRBV12-4 and J is TRBJ1-2; D is possibly TRBD1 (5 bases). The V end lost 5 bases, the J end lost 4 bases, and 11 bases lay between the germline ends. CDR3 length: 13 amino acids. The CDR3 region is CASSPGGSYGYTF. In nucleotides, the CDR3 is TGTGCCAGCAGTCCCGGGGGGAGCTATGGCTACACCTTC.

The rearrangement links TRBV7-9 to TRBJ1-2; 9 bases are shared with TRBD1. The V gene end was trimmed by 8 bases and the J gene end by 1 base; junction bases not matched to a gene: 8. Per the germline V gene, CDR1 is SEHNR and CDR2 is FQNEAQ (reference sequence). CDR3 length: 15 residues. The CDR3 DNA reads as TGTGCCAGCCTCAGGGGACAGGGTTTTAACTATGGCTACACCTTC. Residues: CASLRGQGFNYGYTF. Drawing the rest from reference TRBV7-9 and TRBJ1-2, the complete variable domain is DTGVSQNPRHKITKRGQNVTFRCDPISEHNRLYWYRQTLGQGPEFLTYFQNEAQLEKSRLLSDRFSAERPKGSFSTLEIQRTEQGDSAMYLCASLRGQGFNYGYTFGSGTRLTVV.

J is TRBJ2-3 and V is TRBV11-2; 12 nucleotides line up with TRBD2. There are 16 residues in the CDR3. Trimming removed 5 bases from V and 5 bases from J; junction bases left unmatched: 8. Per germline, CDR1 SGHAT and CDR2 FQNNGV. The CDR3 sequence is CASSPPGLAGQDTQYF. The CDR3 region has the DNA TGTGCCAGCAGCCCGCCGGGACTAGCGGGTCAAGATACGCAGTATTTT.

V gene TRBV5-5 combines with J gene TRBJ2-1, with TRBD2 identical over 12 bases. The CDR3 covers 19 residues. With V trimmed by 1 base and J by 7 bases, 15 bases remained unmatched. CDR1 and CDR2 from the germline V gene are SGHKS and YYEKEE (reference sequence). The CDR3 DNA reads as TGTGCCAGCAGCTTGAGGACTAGCGGGACAAACCCGCTGGGTAATGAGCAGTTCTTC. Translating it yields CASSLRTSGTNPLGNEQFF. The whole variable domain, filled in from reference TRBV5-5 and TRBJ2-1, reads DAGVTQSPTHLIKTRGQQVTLRCSPISGHKSVSWYQQVLGQGPQFIFQYYEKEERGRGNFPDRFSARQFPNYSSELNVNALLLGDSALYLCASSLRTSGTNPLGNEQFFGPGTRLTVL.

The chain has TRBV7-2 and TRBJ2-7, with a tentative D call TRBD1 (6 bases). V shed 4 bases and J shed 6 bases, with 13 bases lying between them. This CDR3 is built from 13 residues. Germline assignment: CDR1 SGHTA and CDR2 FQGNSA. The CDR3 sequence is CASSYNTGREQYF. Written as DNA, the CDR3 is TGTGCCAGCAGCTACAATACAGGGCGCGAGCAGTACTTC. The complete variable domain, with remaining parts taken from reference TRBV7-2 and TRBJ2-7, reads GAGVSQSPSNKVTEKGKDVELRCDPISGHTALYWYRQSLGQGLEFLIYFQGNSAPDKSGLPSDRFSAERTGGSVSTLTIQRTQQEDSAVYLCASSYNTGREQYFGPGTRLTVT.

The chain links TRBV5-4 to TRBJ1-6, with TRBD1 identical over 11 bases. J gave up 7 bases and V 4 bases, and 7 bases lay outside the gene matches. Germline V gene sequence: CDR1 SGHNT, CDR2 YYREEE (reference sequence). There are 16 residues in the CDR3. CDR3 coding DNA: TGTGCCAGCAGCGTAAGAGGACAGGGGGCCAATTCACCCCTCCACTTT. It translates to CASSVRGQGANSPLHF.

This clone was counted at least ten times. The CDR3 reads CSVAPGPSGNTIYF. In DNA, the CDR3 is TGCAGCGTTGCGCCAGGGCCCTCTGGAAACACCATATATTTT. V gene TRBV29-1 combines with J gene TRBJ1-3, with D maybe TRBD1 (5 bases). Germline CDR1 reads SQVTM; CDR2 reads ANQGSEA. This CDR3 comprises 14 residues. The ends were cut back, 4 bases at V and 0 bases at J, with 10 bases in the middle.

The CDR3 DNA is TGTGCCAGCAGCCAAGCAGTTATGAACACTGAAGCTTTCTTT. Translating it yields CASSQAVMNTEAFF. The chain is built from TRBV3-1 (or the pseudogene TRBV3-2) and TRBJ1-1; D gene ambiguous. This CDR3 region has 14 residues. V lost 1 base and J lost 0, with 6 bases in between. The germline CDR1 and CDR2 sequences are LGHDT and YNNKEL (reference sequence).